The T cell receptor (beta chain) under discussion was sequenced for a study of tumor-infiltrating lymphocytes in primary liver carcinoma. About the study: Samples produced roughly 3.65 to 8 million productive TCRbeta reads, comparable across tissue types.

Notes on this clonotype: One junction end does not reproduce the germline sequence, and a read error may be involved.

Co-extraction yielded RNA and DNA from approximately 20-30 mg of unsorted bulk tissue. Each tumor was sampled at four poles and its centre. The CDR3 covers 17 residues. Germline V gives CDR1 SGHAT, CDR2 FQNNGV. A constant-region primer primed TCR beta cDNA synthesis from roughly 500 ng of total RNA. Libraries covering TCR beta were generated through three nested multiplex PCR rounds (using a slightly modified ARM-PCR). TRBV1-TRBV30 forward primers and a C-beta reverse primer were used in the first two PCR rounds, which each ran for 9 to 10 cycles. Each CDR3 protein gets one entry after TCRdb re-called the multiplex PCR reads with MiXCR. Of under 90,000 distinct CDR3 sequences detected, about three quarters appear once; the ten largest clones hold 19%.

Sequenced material: liver tumor tissue from sampling region 1. As to subset: tumor region T1, superior pole. This rearrangement joins TRBV11-2 to TRBJ1-1, with TRBD1 matching 10 bases. The receptor was derived from a man aged 35 to 55 with primary liver carcinoma and hepatitis B virus infection. CDR3 in amino acids: CASNRMGGQGLGTGAFF. The CDR3 region has the DNA TGTGCCAGCAACCGAATGGGGGGACAGGGGCTCGGCACTGGAGCTTTCTTT.